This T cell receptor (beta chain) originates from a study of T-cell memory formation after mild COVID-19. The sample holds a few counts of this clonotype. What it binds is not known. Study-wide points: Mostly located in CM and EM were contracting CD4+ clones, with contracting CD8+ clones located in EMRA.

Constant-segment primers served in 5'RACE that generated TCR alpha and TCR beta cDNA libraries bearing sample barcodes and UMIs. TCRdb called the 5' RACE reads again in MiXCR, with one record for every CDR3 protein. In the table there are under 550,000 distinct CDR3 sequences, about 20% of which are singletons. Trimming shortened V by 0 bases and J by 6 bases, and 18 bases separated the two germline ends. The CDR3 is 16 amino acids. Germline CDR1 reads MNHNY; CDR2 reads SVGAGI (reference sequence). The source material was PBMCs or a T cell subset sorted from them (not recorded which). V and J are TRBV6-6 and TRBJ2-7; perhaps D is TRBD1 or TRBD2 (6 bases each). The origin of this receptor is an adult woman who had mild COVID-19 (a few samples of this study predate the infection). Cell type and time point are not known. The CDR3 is CASSYSDQGWRGEQYF. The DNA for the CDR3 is TGTGCCAGCAGTTACTCAGACCAGGGGTGGAGGGGCGAGCAGTACTTC.